A selection of T cell receptor beta chains follows, all from one sample in a study of blood T cell repertoires in COVID-19. TCRdb's copy holds only in-frame clones and misses some; the assay was immunoSEQ multiplex PCR. This sample has a few hundred thousand clones, with 70% to 90% found just once. Sequencing used PBMCs or T cells enriched from blood (not recorded which). These TCRs come from a woman in her twenties or thirties who had recovered from COVID-19. CDR3s include the opening cysteine and the closing phenylalanine or tryptophan. Each record gives: D gene, V gene, J gene, clone size, CDR3 protein, CDR3 DNA. A D gene is named only where the DNA matches it firmly. Some rows mark clone size as missing; the rest say once, few, many or name a class of expanded clone.

>NA|TRBV6-1|TRBJ1-5|NA
CASSESDRQPQHF
TGTGCCAGCAGTGAAAGCGACAGGCAGCCCCAGCATTTT
>TRBD1|TRBV4-2|TRBJ1-1|once
CASSQAPRTGGIEAFF
TGTGCCAGCAGCCAAGCCCCCAGGACAGGGGGCATTGAAGCTTTCTTT
>NA|TRBV7-6|TRBJ1-2|NA
CASSHRGADPYGYTF
TGTGCCAGCAGCCACCGGGGGGCAGATCCTTATGGCTACACCTTC
>NA|TRBV6-1|TRBJ1-2|NA
CASSEGWQAAYGYTF
TGTGCCAGCAGTGAAGGGTGGCAGGCAGCCTATGGCTACACCTTC
>NA|TRBV10-3|TRBJ1-2|once
CAISESVGEGPNYGYTF
TGTGCCATCAGTGAGTCGGTAGGGGAGGGGCCAAACTATGGCTACACCTTC
>NA|TRBV3-1/TRBV3-2|TRBJ2-1|NA
CASSQAPLGVFNEQFF
TGTGCCAGCAGCCAAGCGCCCCTAGGGGTATTCAATGAGCAGTTCTTC
>NA|TRBV11-3|TRBJ1-3|NA
CASSYGTGSGNTIYF
TGTGCCAGCAGCTACGGGACTGGCTCTGGAAACACCATATATTTT
>NA|TRBV7-2|TRBJ1-2|once
CASSLLGAAQSPSGYTF
TGTGCCAGCAGCTTATTAGGGGCAGCTCAATCACCCAGCGGCTACACCTTC
>TRBD1|TRBV2|TRBJ2-7|NA
CASSVTRDRGSYEQYF
TGTGCCAGCAGTGTCACCCGGGACAGGGGGTCCTACGAGCAGTACTTC
>NA|TRBV6-6|TRBJ1-1|NA
CASSYSSGTNTEAFF
TGTGCCAGCAGTTACTCGTCAGGCACGAACACTGAAGCTTTCTTT